Each of the 5 T cell receptor beta chains below was sequenced from the same sample in a study of cytomegalovirus exposure and HLA in healthy donors. In the PCR, 60 Vbeta and 13 Jbeta primers were used. Assay: immunoSEQ multiplex PCR; the TCRdb copy retains only in-frame clones and omits some. The data contain 150,000 to 200,000 clones, approximately 80% of them seen just once; the ten biggest clones take up 1.3% to 1.5%. The sample was PBMCs. The receptors shown here come from a girl between 5 and 17 years old in good health and CMV-seropositive.

The J gene is TRBJ1-3, the V gene TRBV30; 10 bases fit TRBD1. This CDR3 comprises 14 residues. Germline-derived CDR1 and CDR2 are GTSNPN and SVGIG (reference sequence). V trimming: 4 bases; J trimming: 2 bases; junction bases outside the gene matches: 2. CDR3 coding DNA: TGTGCCTGGACTGGGACAGGGGCTGGAAACACCATATATTTT. Protein: CAWTGTGAGNTIYF.

The genes are TRBV18 and TRBJ2-5; a weak D match, TRBD2 (6 bases). The CDR3 is 13 amino acids. The germline V gene has CDR1 KGHSH and CDR2 LQKENI. The ends were cut back, 3 bases at V and 5 bases at J, with 10 bases in the middle. The CDR3 sequence: CASSPGGEETQYF. The CDR3 nucleotides are TGTGCCAGCTCACCCGGCGGGGAGGAGACCCAGTACTTC. Combining the CDR3 with reference TRBV18 and TRBJ2-5 gives the whole variable domain NAGVMQNPRHLVRRRGQEARLRCSPMKGHSHVYWYRQLPEEGLKFMVYLQKENIIDESGMPKERFSAEFPKEGPSILRIQQVVRGDSAAYFCASSPGGEETQYFGPGTRLLVL.

This sequence joins TRBV14 and TRBJ2-7; D is perhaps TRBD1 (5 bases). This CDR3 is built from 15 residues. V lost 0 bases and J 2 bases, leaving 11 bases between the germline ends. Germline V gene sequence: CDR1 SGHDN, CDR2 FVKESK. In nucleotides, the CDR3 is TGTGCCAGCAGCCAAGATTGGATGACAGCCTACGAGCAGTACTTC. This codes for CASSQDWMTAYEQYF.

The chain uses TRBV7-2 and TRBJ1-5; no reliable D call. Germline V gene lookup returns CDR1 SGHTA and CDR2 FQGNSA. The V end was cut by 1 base, the J end by 2 bases, with 12 bases between. The CDR3 loop spans 16 amino acids. CDR3 nucleotides: TGTGCCAGCAGCTTAGGAACTCCGAGGGGCAATCAGCCCCAGCATTTT. The encoded protein is CASSLGTPRGNQPQHF. The whole variable domain, filled in from reference TRBV7-2 and TRBJ1-5, reads GAGVSQSPSNKVTEKGKDVELRCDPISGHTALYWYRQSLGQGLEFLIYFQGNSAPDKSGLPSDRFSAERTGGSVSTLTIQRTQQEDSAVYLCASSLGTPRGNQPQHFGDGTRLSIL.

This chain uses TRBV27 with TRBJ1-1; 11 nucleotides agree with TRBD1. This CDR3 spans 16 amino acids. Germline V lookup: CDR1 MNHEY, CDR2 SMNVEV (reference sequence). The trim removed 3 bases at V and 5 bases at J, leaving 8 bases unmatched. CDR3 in DNA: TGTGCCAGCAGTTTCTTACGAGGACAGGGGGCGACTGAAGCTTTCTTT. Amino acids: CASSFLRGQGATEAFF.